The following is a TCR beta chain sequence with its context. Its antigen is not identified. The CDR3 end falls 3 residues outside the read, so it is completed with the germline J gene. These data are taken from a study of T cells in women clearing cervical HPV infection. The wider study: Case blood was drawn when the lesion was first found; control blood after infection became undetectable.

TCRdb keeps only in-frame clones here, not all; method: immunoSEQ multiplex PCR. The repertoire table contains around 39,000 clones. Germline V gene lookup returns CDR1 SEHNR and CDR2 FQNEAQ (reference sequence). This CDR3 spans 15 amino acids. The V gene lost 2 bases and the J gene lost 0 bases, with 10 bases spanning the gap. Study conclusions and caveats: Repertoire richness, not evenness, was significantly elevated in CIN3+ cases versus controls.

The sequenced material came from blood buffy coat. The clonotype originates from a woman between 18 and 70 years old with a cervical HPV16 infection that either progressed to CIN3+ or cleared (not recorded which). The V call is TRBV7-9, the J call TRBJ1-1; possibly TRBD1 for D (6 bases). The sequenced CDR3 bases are TGTGCCAGCAGCTTACGGGGGGGCCTGAACACTGAA. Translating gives CASSLRGGLNTE. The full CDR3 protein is CASSLRGGLNTEAFF.